The 4 T cell receptor delta chains below were found in one sample sequenced in a study of γδ T cells in repeated Plasmodium falciparum infection. TCRdb re-called clones from the multiplex PCR reads using CATT. Of 70,000 to 95,000 delta-chain clones listed, roughly 1.4% are singletons. Bulk repertoires came from Vgamma9/Vdelta2+ or Vdelta2-negative gammadelta T cells flow-sorted from PBMC. Sequencing input: gamma-delta T cells from blood. Source of these receptors: a pool of human donors (malaria-infected and uninfected, not separated).

Regarding this clone: The protein TCRdb lists belongs to a much larger clone and differs from this DNA's translation at residue 13, which points to a read error; the protein shown is made from the DNA. V is TRDV1 and J is TRDJ1, with D unclear. V was shortened by 1 base and J by 1 base, with 31 bases between the two germline ends. The CDR3 loop spans 22 amino acids. Germline V CDR1 and CDR2: TSWWSYY, QGS. The CDR3 DNA follows: TGTGCTCTTGGGGAACCCGGTCCCTTTTGCCGTACGGCGGCCGGGTGCACCGATAAACTCATCTTT. It encodes CALGEPGPFCRTAAGCTDKLIF.

Turning to this clone: The TCRdb record carries a much larger clone's protein, which differs from this DNA's translation at residue 10; a read error is the likely cause, and the protein listed here is the DNA translation. The chain joins TRDV2 to TRDJ1; maybe TRDD3 (5 bases). Trimming took 0 bases from V and 0 from J, leaving 22 bases between them. This CDR3 region has 19 residues. Per germline, CDR1 GEAIGNYY and CDR2 EKD. DNA for the CDR3: TGTGCCTGTGACACCCTAAAAGTGGGATCGCGACCCTACACCGATAAACTCATCTTT. As protein: CACDTLKVGSRPYTDKLIF.

This clone was counted at least ten times. TCRdb has a much larger clone's protein, which differs at residue 12 from the translation of this DNA, likely because of a read error; what is shown is the protein translated from the DNA. The chain employs TRDV1 and TRDJ1; D may match TRDD2 or TRDD3 (5 bases each). The CDR3 sequence is 17 residues long. Germline V gene sequence: CDR1 TSWWSYY, CDR2 QGS. Trimming pared 2 bases from V and 3 bases from J, leaving 19 bases between. The CDR3 sequence: CALGESNSGILPDKLIF. The CDR3 region has the DNA TGTGCTCTTGGGGAATCAAACTCTGGGATCCTTCCCGATAAACTCATCTTT.

This clone was found a few times. With only one base between it and a far larger clone, this is likely a read error. This sample includes further DNA sequences coding for the same CDR3. The chain carries TRDV1 and TRDJ1, with D perhaps matching TRDD2 or TRDD3 (5 bases each). Assignment of the J gene here rests on matching the DNA to germline, because TCRdb gives none. The CDR3 sequence is 14 residues long. Germline CDR1 reads TSWWSYY; CDR2 reads QGS. In DNA, the CDR3 is TGCGCTCTTGGGGTCCCTTCGTGGGTCTATAAACTCATCTTT. It is translated as CALGVPSWVYKLIF.